A selection of T cell receptor beta chains follows, all from one sample in a study of T cells expressing NK-cell markers. TCRdb reprocessed the 5' RACE reads and keeps a single row for each CDR3 protein, giving no DNA. This specimen shows approximately 150,000 distinct CDR3 sequences; the ten leading clones hold under 20%. The sample taken for sequencing was blood T cells: a sorted CD56 or NKG2C T cell subset, CD4+ or CD8+ T cells, or bulk PBMC T cells (not recorded which). These receptors were obtained from a woman aged 18 to 75 in good health. Both conserved end residues are part of each CDR3.

j_call | v_call | cdr3_aa
TRBJ2-5 | TRBV5-1 | CASSLVVGRETQYF
TRBJ2-7 | TRBV28 | CASSFPLSGTSRNYEQYF
TRBJ2-5 | TRBV12-5 | CASGSLLAGGKYQETQYF
TRBJ1-2 | TRBV5-1 | CASSHSGTEYGYTF
TRBJ2-2 | TRBV6-1 | CASSLPRVRRSTGELFF
TRBJ2-2 | TRBV14 | CASSPIRVTGELFF
TRBJ1-2 | TRBV12-3/TRBV12-4 | CASRLDGTGYGYTF
TRBJ2-3 | TRBV5-1 | CASSLGGTTDLFSTDTQYF
TRBJ2-1 | TRBV7-7 | CASSLSGGFSYNEQFF
TRBJ1-6 | TRBV12-3/TRBV12-4 | CASSLSGQPTLHF
TRBJ2-1 | TRBV27 | CASSSDQRDQVNEQFF
TRBJ1-4 | TRBV5-1 | CASSLDGTTNEKLFF
TRBJ2-2 | TRBV7-2 | CASSLRGQGMTGELFF
TRBJ2-7 | TRBV6-1 | CASSERYSREGYEQYF
TRBJ2-5 | TRBV27 | CASSLSASYQETQYF
TRBJ2-7 | TRBV7-2 | CASSSGTASFYEQYF
TRBJ1-2 | TRBV7-3 | CASSLTDSTNYGYTF
TRBJ2-6 | TRBV5-6 | CASSLVLTGGASGANVLTF
TRBJ1-3 | TRBV7-9 | CASSNRDRTVDTIYF
TRBJ2-7 | TRBV9 | CASSVGLSYEQYF
TRBJ1-1 | TRBV7-8 | CASSWGRNTEAFF
TRBJ2-1 | TRBV7-2 | CASSLAAGPYAQFF
TRBJ1-1 | TRBV12-3/TRBV12-4 | CASSLDRSAEAFF
TRBJ2-7 | TRBV9 | CASTGYGQPKTLAGQSYEQYF
TRBJ2-7 | TRBV7-8 | CASSFTTSGRDEQYF
TRBJ2-1 | TRBV4-1 | CASSQAPPLAGGTEQFF
TRBJ2-1 | TRBV4-1 | CASSRGQGRYNEQFF
TRBJ2-3 | TRBV28 | CASSSTGARFGYF
TRBJ2-5 | TRBV29-1 | CSVGDRGTGSETQYF
TRBJ2-3 | TRBV20-1 | CSARVAKGPGTDTQYF
TRBJ2-1 | TRBV10-3 | CAIRRADPGYNEQFF
TRBJ2-1 | TRBV6-1 | CAIIRGHGTYNEQFF
TRBJ2-7 | TRBV5-1 | CASSSTTAFYEQYF
TRBJ2-5 | TRBV6-1 | CASSDTGKGTQYF
TRBJ2-3 | TRBV11-2 | CASSPRVAEDTQYF
TRBJ2-5 | TRBV27 | CASSSWTSGQETQYF
TRBJ2-7 | TRBV18 | CASSPPGLAGLEQYF
TRBJ2-5 | TRBV2 | CASSDINMETQYF
TRBJ2-1 | TRBV24-1 | CATSDSRLDYNEQFF
TRBJ2-2 | TRBV30 | CAWSQESGELFF
TRBJ2-7 | TRBV11-1 | CASSSGSSGYEQYF
TRBJ2-2 | TRBV27 | CASSQLRTATGELFF
TRBJ1-5 | TRBV5-1 | CASSLGQGENQPQHF
TRBJ2-7 | TRBV20-1 | CSASPGRLSYEQYF
TRBJ2-6 | TRBV27 | CASRSHGGAGANVLTF
TRBJ2-3 | TRBV10-3 | CAISSKPGQGTSGATDTQYF
TRBJ2-7 | TRBV7-8 | CASSVVGGTSGSRYEQYF
TRBJ2-7 | TRBV29-1 | CSAGDSGAAQREQYF
TRBJ2-7 | TRBV20-1 | CSAPLKSPSSYEQYF
TRBJ1-5 | TRBV5-6 | CASSLESYSNQPQHF
TRBJ1-6 | TRBV3-1 | CASSPTGSYNSPLHF
TRBJ1-5 | TRBV29-1 | CSVGGDSSGGNQPQHF